The 14 T cell receptor beta chains listed next were all sequenced from one sample in a study of post-analysis software for immune sequencing data. Carried by the TCR beta cDNA libraries were unique molecular identifiers. MiXCR, applied by TCRdb to the PCR reads, yields one record per CDR3 protein. The sample includes around 500,000 distinct CDR3 sequences, under 40% of them seen just once. Antigens for these TCRs are unknown. Study findings and constraints: When patients were compared with controls, four to six TRBV segments were more frequent, TRBV5-6, TRBV5-1 and TRBV20-1 among them.

Sequencing was performed on blood. The receptor source for this set is a girl aged 2-17 years with multiple sclerosis.

The CDR3 DNA follows: TGTGCCAGCTCACCATTACCTGCCAGGGGGGATACGCAGTATTTT. Translated: CASSPLPARGDTQYF. This chain uses TRBV18 with TRBJ2-3; TRBD1 agrees at 7 bases. Germline loops: CDR1 KGHSH, CDR2 LQKENI. The CDR3 length is 15 residues. The ends lost 2 bases at V and 6 bases at J; junction bases unmatched: 8.

This clonotype was found once. The chain recombines TRBV25-1 with TRBJ2-3; D is ambiguous. Deletions cut 6 bases from V and 2 bases from J, with 9 bases between. The CDR3 covers 13 residues. Per the germline V gene, CDR1 is MGHDK and CDR2 is SYGVNS. CDR3 region: CASRDINTDTQYF. The CDR3 bases are TGTGCCAGCAGAGACATTAACACAGATACGCAGTATTTT.

There are many counts of this clonotype. The chain uses TRBV4-2 and TRBJ2-1, with 8 nucleotides matching TRBD2. The CDR3 contains 15 residues. V lost 0 bases and J lost 7; bases outside the gene matches: 5. Germline CDR1 reads LGHNA; CDR2 reads YNFKEQ. In nucleotides, the CDR3 is TGTGCCAGCAGCCAAGACCCCGGGACTAGAAATGAGCAGTTCTTC. It translates to CASSQDPGTRNEQFF.

V and J are TRBV4-2 and TRBJ1-2, with D hard to call. The V and J ends lost 0 bases and 4 bases respectively, with 15 bases between them. The CDR3 is 16 amino acids. Germline assignment: CDR1 LGHNA and CDR2 YNFKEQ. The CDR3 coding sequence is TGTGCCAGCAGCCAAGATAGGTTAAGCCTAAGCTATGGCTACACCTTC. This translates into CASSQDRLSLSYGYTF.

The rearrangement joins TRBV29-1 to TRBJ2-5; D is ambiguous. Trimming took off 4 bases at V and 0 bases at J, with 9 bases between the two ends. The germline V gene encodes CDR1 SQVTM and CDR2 ANQGSEA. The CDR3 has 13 residues. The CDR3 nucleotides are TGCAGCGTTGGGTTAGGGTACCAAGAGACCCAGTACTTC. Translated, it gives CSVGLGYQETQYF.

The rearrangement links TRBV20-1 to TRBJ2-5; the D gene is possibly TRBD2 (6 bases). V shed 1 base and J shed 2 bases, with 14 bases lying between them. CDR1 is DFQATT and CDR2 is SNEGSKA in the germline V gene (reference sequence). The CDR3 runs to 15 residues. The chain's CDR3 is CSARGGTDSQETQYF. The CDR3 DNA follows: TGCAGTGCTAGAGGCGGGACCGACTCTCAAGAGACCCAGTACTTC.

V gene TRBV6-1 combines with J gene TRBJ2-5, with D maybe TRBD2 (5 bases). The V gene lost 4 bases and the J gene lost 4 bases, with 13 bases spanning the gap. The CDR3 runs to 14 residues. The germline CDR1 and CDR2 sequences are MNHNS and SASEGT. The CDR3 loop is CASSGLSGRETQYF. The CDR3 bases are TGTGCCAGCAGTGGACTAAGTGGAAGAGAGACCCAGTACTTC.

This clonotype appeared a few times. This chain connects TRBV5-6 to TRBJ2-7, with 8 bases lining up with TRBD1. J gave up 2 bases and V 4 bases, and 5 bases lay outside the gene matches. CDR1 and CDR2 (germline): SGHDT, YYEEEE. The CDR3 length is 14 residues. In DNA form, the CDR3 reads TGTGCCAGCAGCCGGGGGACAGGTCCCTACGAGCAGTACTTC. Its translation: CASSRGTGPYEQYF.

CDR3 in amino acids: CASSQAGGAFF. CDR3 sequence (DNA): TGTGCCAGCAGCCAAGCAGGGGGGGCTTTCTTT. The V and J genes are TRBV3-1 and TRBJ1-1; 7 positions match TRBD1. The ends lost 1 base at V and 11 bases at J; junction bases unmatched: 1. Germline CDR1 is LGHDT and CDR2 is YNNKEL (reference sequence). The CDR3 loop spans 11 amino acids.

The chain is built from TRBV5-5 and TRBJ1-5, with 7 bases lining up with TRBD1. This CDR3 region has 14 residues. V dropped 1 base and J dropped 7; count of bases not matched to a gene: 5. Germline CDR1 SGHKS, CDR2 YYEKEE (reference sequence). This CDR3 reads CASSLTGVGQPQHF. CDR3 sequence (DNA): TGTGCCAGCAGCTTGACAGGGGTGGGGCAGCCCCAGCATTTT.

The V call is TRBV10-3, the J call TRBJ2-2; TRBD2 aligns across 12 bases. CDR1 is ENHRY and CDR2 is SYGVKD in the germline V gene. V lost 9 bases to trimming and J lost 0 bases; unmatched junction nucleotides: 8. The CDR3 loop spans 17 amino acids. CDR3 sequence reads: CAIRGLAGSANTGELFF. Here the CDR3 DNA reads TGTGCCATACGAGGACTAGCGGGGTCGGCGAACACCGGGGAGCTGTTTTTT.

The chain carries TRBV20-1 and TRBJ1-5; D is ambiguous. Germline CDR1 and CDR2: DFQATT and SNEGSKA (reference sequence). This CDR3 spans 13 amino acids. With 6 bases removed from V and 2 bases from J, the gap between germline ends came to 11 bases. The CDR3 loop is CSARLEGNQPQHF. CDR3 nucleotide sequence: TGCAGTGCGAGGTTGGAGGGCAATCAGCCCCAGCATTTT.

V usage is TRBV29-1 and J usage is TRBJ1-6; D not resolved. Trimming shortened V by 4 bases and J by 10 bases, and 14 bases separated the two germline ends. CDR3 length equals 13 residues. In germline, CDR1 is SQVTM, CDR2 ANQGSEA. The CDR3 reads CSVGLGRESPLHF. The DNA for the CDR3 is TGCAGCGTTGGTTTGGGCAGAGAATCACCCCTCCACTTT. Complete variable domain (other parts from reference TRBV29-1 and TRBJ1-6): SAVISQKPSRDICQRGTSLTIQCQVDSQVTMMFWYRQQPGQSLTLIATANQGSEATYESGFVIDKFPISRPNLTFSTLTVSNMSPEDSSIYLCSVGLGRESPLHFGNGTRLTVT.

The V gene is TRBV10-3, the J gene TRBJ2-5; TRBD2 matches at 8 bases. Germline lookup yields CDR1 ENHRY and CDR2 SYGVKD. Trimming took 3 bases from V and 4 from J; bases not matched to a gene: 4. The CDR3 is 14 amino acids. CDR3 DNA sequence: TGTGCCATCAGTGATCTAGCGGGCACAGAGACCCAGTACTTC. Translation: CAISDLAGTETQYF.